The clone carrying this T cell receptor (beta chain) was seen a handful of times. Its antigen is not identified. The PCR used 60 Vbeta and 13 Jbeta primers. Libraries were prepared by immunoSEQ multiplex PCR; TCRdb keeps only in-frame clonotypes and omits some of them. The sample records some 100,000 clones, under 80% being singletons. The data belong to a study of cytomegalovirus exposure and HLA in healthy donors. Study-wide findings and caveats: In vitro, a few CMV-associated chains proved specific for CMV antigens. Both high specificity and high sensitivity reportedly marked the classifier's diagnosis of cytomegalovirus status. It emerged from a later analysis that several of the most significant clusters appeared to be linked to common viral pathogens. Apparent HLA restriction characterized most CMV-associated TCR beta chains in a later analysis.

Trimming took 7 bases from V and 2 from J, leaving 9 bases between them. The CDR3 has 12 residues. Per germline, CDR1 MNHNS and CDR2 SASEGT. The sample consisted of PBMCs. The receptor's source is a woman aged 45-65 years in good health and CMV-seropositive. This chain links TRBV6-1 with TRBJ2-7; possibly TRBD1 for D (6 bases). The CDR3 DNA follows: TGTGCCAGCACCGGACAGCCCTACGAGCAGTACTTC. The encoded protein is CASTGQPYEQYF.